This TCR beta chain was profiled in a study of OX40 agonist ivuxolimab in advanced cancers. Profiled with immunoSEQ multiplex PCR; TCRdb holds only in-frame clones, not every one. The table shows about 23,000 clones, with 80% to 90% occurring only once. V was trimmed by 5 bases and J by 5 bases, leaving 13 bases between them. The CDR3 extends over 14 amino acids. CDR1 MDHEN and CDR2 SYDVKM come from the germline V gene. The clonotype originates from an adult with an advanced solid tumor such as melanoma, head and neck, liver or kidney cancer. The genes are TRBV28 and TRBJ1-5, with D unresolved. The sequenced sample was CD4+ or CD8+ T cells sorted from blood, obtained in a trial of the OX40 agonist ivuxolimab. The CDR3 protein is CASSIIVGYQPQHF. The CDR3 DNA sequence: TGTGCCAGCAGTATAATTGTGGGGTATCAGCCCCAGCATTTT.